A selection of T cell receptor beta chains follows, all from one sample in a study of T cell repertoires in cytomegalovirus infection. TCRdb reprocessed the reads via MiXCR and lists one record per CDR3 protein. The table shows 490,000 or so distinct CDR3 sequences, with approximately 10% occurring only once. The sequencing input was PBMCs. Receptors originate from a human donor in good health (CMV status not recorded). Some clones in this sample may be carry-over from other donors' samples. CDR3s include the opening cysteine and the closing phenylalanine or tryptophan. A D gene is named only where the DNA matches it firmly. Where a row states a size, it is once, few, many or the class of an expanded clone; other rows omit it.

size	D	J	V	CDR3	DNA
many	TRBD2	TRBJ2-1	TRBV12-3/TRBV12-4	CASSPGLAGHNEQFF	TGTGCCAGCAGTCCGGGACTAGCGGGACACAATGAGCAGTTCTTC
many	NA	TRBJ2-5	TRBV6-1	CASSEIPGEVETQYF	TGTGCCAGCAGTGAAATTCCGGGAGAGGTTGAGACCCAGTACTTC
many	NA	TRBJ2-7	TRBV20-1	CSARPGATVSAYEQYF	TGCAGTGCTAGGCCCGGTGCGACGGTGAGCGCCTACGAGCAGTACTTC
few	TRBD1	TRBJ1-6	TRBV7-9	CASSAGQVNSPLHF	TGTGCCAGCAGCGCGGGACAGGTCAATTCACCCCTCCACTTT
few	TRBD1	TRBJ2-1	TRBV7-9	CASSPSPGQGARDEQFF	TGTGCCAGCAGTCCCAGTCCAGGGCAGGGGGCGCGCGATGAGCAGTTCTTC
NA	TRBD2	TRBJ2-3	TRBV20-1	CSARGQAGGTDTQYF	TGCAGTGCTAGAGGCCAAGCGGGAGGCACAGATACGCAGTATTTT
many	NA	TRBJ2-3	TRBV29-1	CSVEPGGPDTQYF	TGCAGCGTTGAGCCTGGGGGCCCAGATACGCAGTATTTT
many	NA	TRBJ1-1	TRBV4-2	CASSGENIEAFF	TGTGCCAGCAGCGGAGAGAACATTGAAGCTTTCTTT
once	NA	TRBJ1-4	TRBV29-1	CSVEEGRGRANEKLFF	TGCAGCGTTGAAGAGGGCAGAGGGAGAGCTAATGAAAAACTGTTTTTT
NA	TRBD1	TRBJ2-7	TRBV6-5	CASSTPGQGGYEQYF	TGTGCCAGCAGTACCCCGGGACAGGGAGGCTACGAGCAGTACTTC
many	TRBD1	TRBJ1-2	TRBV19	CASSSPDRGFRGYTF	TGTGCCAGTAGTTCCCCGGACAGGGGCTTCCGCGGCTACACCTTC
NA	TRBD1	TRBJ1-2	TRBV7-9	CASSAGTGAYGYTF	TGTGCCAGCAGCGCCGGGACAGGGGCCTATGGCTACACCTTC
NA	NA	TRBJ2-7	TRBV18	CASSPEENDEQYF	TGTGCCAGCTCACCTGAGGAGAACGACGAGCAGTACTTC